The subject of this entry is one T cell receptor (beta chain). This sample was taken from a study of patients and donors after allogeneic stem cell transplantation. TCRdb used MiXCR to reprocess the RT-PCR reads, holding one entry per CDR3 protein. The sample holds 390,000 or so distinct CDR3 sequences; around 15% are singletons and the top ten take around 7.2%. The sample was blood, either unsorted or a sorted T cell fraction (not recorded which). This receptor was taken from a human donor who was either an allogeneic HSCT recipient or a stem cell or donor lymphocyte infusion donor (not recorded which). It is not recorded whose cells these are; they may come from a transplant donor.

CDR3 residues: CASTPSWGGMGYTF. In DNA, the CDR3 is TGTGCCAGCACCCCCTCCTGGGGGGGAATGGGCTACACCTTC. The chain carries TRBV12-3 or TRBV12-4 and TRBJ1-2; a weak D match, TRBD1 (5 bases). The V end was cut by 7 bases, the J end by 8 bases, with 20 bases between. The CDR3 consists of 14 residues.